These 14 T cell receptor beta chains share one sample of origin, sequenced in a study of resident and recirculating memory T cells in vitiligo. Generated by immunoSEQ multiplex PCR, the TCRdb table keeps only in-frame clones and is missing some. The sample contains around 40,000 clones, around 90% of which appear only once. The sequencing input was blood. These receptors were obtained from a male donor with vitiligo.

The chain links TRBV25-1 to TRBJ1-1; tentatively, D is TRBD1 (6 bases). Germline V gene sequence: CDR1 MGHDK, CDR2 SYGVNS. With 6 bases removed from V and 4 bases from J, the gap between germline ends came to 9 bases. The CDR3 sequence is 12 residues long. DNA of the CDR3: TGTGCCAGCAGGACAGGCGGCACTGAAGCTTTCTTT. Amino acids: CASRTGGTEAFF.

V and J are TRBV9 and TRBJ1-2; TRBD1 matches at 8 bases. CDR1 and CDR2 from the germline V gene are SGDLS and YYNGEE. The V segment lost 3 bases and the J segment 4 bases; nucleotides outside the gene matches: 11. The CDR3 covers 16 residues. This CDR3 is CASSDRTGSSFYGYTF. The CDR3 DNA sequence: TGTGCCAGCAGCGATCGGACAGGGAGCTCTTTCTATGGCTACACCTTC.

The CDR3 loop is CASSEQGLAPGELFF. In DNA, the CDR3 is TGTGCCAGCAGTGAACAGGGACTAGCCCCCGGGGAGCTGTTTTTT. The chain carries TRBV2 and TRBJ2-2; 9 bases line up with TRBD2. The germline gives CDR1 SNHLY, CDR2 FYNNEI. The length of the CDR3 is 15 residues. The junction had 4 bases not matched to a gene; V was cut back by 2 bases and J by 6 bases.

The J gene is TRBJ2-5, the V gene TRBV6-1; TRBD1 matches 10 bases. With V trimmed by 4 bases and J by 4 bases, 6 bases remained unmatched. Germline lookup yields CDR1 MNHNS and CDR2 SASEGT. The CDR3 sequence is 15 residues long. CDR3 DNA: TGTGCCAGCAGTGGAGACAGGGGGCTTGGAGAGACCCAGTACTTC. Translating gives CASSGDRGLGETQYF.

The chain employs TRBV15 and TRBJ2-3; 8 bases are a match to TRBD1. Losses at the gene ends were 6 bases for V and 4 bases for J; bases not matched to a gene: 9. This CDR3 has 15 residues. Per the germline V gene, CDR1 is LNHNV and CDR2 is YYDKDF (reference sequence). As DNA, the CDR3 is TGTGCCACCAGACTGACAGGGGCCGGGGCAGATACGCAGTATTTT. Encoded protein: CATRLTGAGADTQYF.

The chain has TRBV19 and TRBJ1-5; D is perhaps TRBD1 (6 bases). With 6 bases removed from V and 5 bases from J, the gap between germline ends came to 11 bases. Germline loops: CDR1 LNHDA, CDR2 SQIVND (reference sequence). This CDR3 spans 13 amino acids. The CDR3 loop is CASSDRWDQPQHF. The CDR3 DNA reads TGTGCCAGTAGCGACAGGTGGGATCAGCCCCAGCATTTT.

The chain joins TRBV4-1 to TRBJ1-1, with 9 bases identical to TRBD1. Germline CDR1 and CDR2: MGHRA and YSYEKL. This CDR3 has 13 amino acids. The J segment lost 8 bases and the V segment lost 5 bases, leaving 6 bases of the junction unmatched. The CDR3 DNA follows: TGCGCCAGCAGCTCCCCGGGACAGGGAGAAGCTTTCTTT. Protein: CASSSPGQGEAFF.

The chain is built from TRBV2 and TRBJ2-7, with TRBD1 matching over 8 bases. Germline-derived CDR1 and CDR2 are SNHLY and FYNNEI. J lost 5 bases, V lost 6 bases, and 0 bases had no gene match. This CDR3 has 11 residues. CDR3 bases: TGTGCCAGCAGGGACAGGGACGAGCAGTACTTC. Protein product: CASRDRDEQYF.

CDR3 coding DNA: TGCGCCAGCAGCTTGAGGGACACTCCTAACTATGGCTACACCTTC. Encoded protein: CASSLRDTPNYGYTF. The rearrangement links TRBV5-1 to TRBJ1-2, with D perhaps matching TRBD1 (6 bases). The germline V and J ends were trimmed by 1 base and 0 bases, with 10 bases remaining between them. Germline CDR1 SGHRS, CDR2 YFSETQ. The length of the CDR3 is 15 residues.

This clone was picked up a small number of times. The chain joins TRBV29-1 to TRBJ1-2; D is unclear. CDR1 is SQVTM and CDR2 is ANQGSEA in the germline V gene. The V and J ends lost 6 bases and 3 bases respectively, with 11 bases between them. This CDR3 has 12 amino acids. This CDR3 is CSVADGDYGYTF. The CDR3 nucleotides read TGCAGCGTAGCTGATGGTGACTATGGCTACACCTTC.

This sequence joins TRBV29-1 and TRBJ2-1; perhaps TRBD1 as D (6 bases). V was cut by 5 bases and J by 4 bases, with 15 bases left in between. The germline CDR1 and CDR2 sequences are SQVTM and ANQGSEA. CDR3 length: 14 amino acids. The CDR3 nucleotides are TGCAGCGTTTTTGGGCCCGGACAGTACAATGAGCAGTTCTTC. Its translation: CSVFGPGQYNEQFF.

The chain links TRBV10-3 to TRBJ2-3, with 8 bases identical to TRBD2. V was clipped by 4 bases and J by 5 bases; unmatched bases: 5. Germline values: CDR1 ENHRY, CDR2 SYGVKD. The CDR3 runs to 14 residues. As DNA, the CDR3 is TGTGCCATCAGTGGAGCGGGGGAAATAGATACGCAGTATTTT. It is translated as CAISGAGEIDTQYF.

V usage is TRBV11-2 and J usage is TRBJ2-3; 9 positions agree with TRBD2. Germline-derived CDR1 and CDR2 are SGHAT and FQNNGV. J was trimmed by 6 bases and V by 3 bases; bases with no gene match: 10. CDR3 length equals 16 residues. CDR3 region: CASSFSGGWGVDTQYF. The CDR3 DNA follows: TGTGCCAGCAGCTTCAGCGGGGGGTGGGGGGTTGATACGCAGTATTTT. Full variable domain (rest looked up from reference TRBV11-2 and TRBJ2-3): EAGVAQSPRYKIIEKRQSVAFWCNPISGHATLYWYQQILGQGPKLLIQFQNNGVVDDSQLPKDRFSAERLKGVDSTLKIQPAKLEDSAVYLCASSFSGGWGVDTQYFGPGTRLTVL.

This rearrangement joins TRBV19 to TRBJ1-5; TRBD1 matches at 12 bases. Germline lookup yields CDR1 LNHDA and CDR2 SQIVND (reference sequence). CDR3 length: 17 amino acids. V lost 5 bases to trimming and J lost 2 bases; unmatched junction nucleotides: 7. In DNA, the CDR3 is TGTGCCAGTAGTGCCAGGGGGACAGGGGGCGGCAATCAGCCCCAGCATTTT. This codes for CASSARGTGGGNQPQHF.